This T cell receptor (beta chain) was retrieved from a study of blood T cell repertoires in COVID-19. Study as a whole: Whether acute or convalescent, the COVID-19 samples came from the United States, Italy and Spain.

Trimming removed 0 bases from V and 4 bases from J, with 25 bases in between. Germline V gives CDR1 LGHDT, CDR2 YNNKEL (reference sequence). The CDR3 extends over 19 amino acids. Sequencing used immunoSEQ multiplex PCR; TCRdb keeps in-frame clones, though not all of them. This table holds some 140,000 clones, roughly 80% found once. Sequencing was performed on peripheral blood. This sequence joins TRBV3-1 (or the pseudogene TRBV3-2) and TRBJ2-7, with a tentative D call TRBD2 (7 bases). The clonotype originates from a man in his sixties with acute or convalescent COVID-19. The DNA of the CDR3 is TGTGCCAGCAGCCAAGAAGGGATTTTAGGGGGGGGCCCCCCATACGAGCAGTACTTC. It translates to CASSQEGILGGGPPYEQYF.